This entry features one T cell receptor beta chain sequence. This clone's antigen is unknown. No per-base quality is available; no much larger clone lies one base away. This sample stems from a study of blood T cell repertoires in COVID-19 (dated by TCRdb to about 2020). Broadly, across the study: The collaborator samples originated in the United States, Italy and Spain and spanned the acute and convalescent phases of COVID-19. The material from the prospective study consisted of cDNA or gDNA derived from T cells, B-cell-depleted T cells, or PBMCs. Deeply sampled blood TCRbeta repertoires from subjects exposed to, actively infected with, or recovered from COVID-19 were included in the dataset. The repertoires were released in a freely available public database intended as a resource for research on the immune response to SARS-CoV-2. Samples were obtained from the ongoing ImmuneRACE study (first 160 participants) and from about 1,300 subjects provided by 6 global collaborators. Nearly every sample came with metadata listing a de-identified subject ID, COVID-19 status, age in years and sex. Where HLA class I and class II types were available, the types were taken from metadata supplied by the sample provider, not from assay-based typing. General conclusions and limits of the study: The quantity of clinical and demographic metadata differed by source and by participant and was supplied without curation.

At one collaborating source in Seattle, patients were enrolled during active infection and were followed longitudinally through the course of disease. The collaborating institutions used their own protocols to collect whole blood in K2EDTA tubes. For TCRbeta analysis, collaborators shipped samples in one of three forms: frozen whole blood, isolated PBMCs, or DNA extracted from either of those sample types. CDR1 and CDR2 are read off the germline V gene as SGHVS and FNYEAQ. The CDR3 runs 16 residues from the cysteine to the phenylalanine. Of all the DNA, just the CDR3 is kept, 48 bases in frame from base 1. From V the trimming removes 4 bases and from J it removes 0 bases, while the gene matches leave 7 bases of the junction unaccounted for. TCRbeta CDR3 regions were amplified from genomic DNA by means of the immunoSEQ Assay, a bias-controlled multiplex PCR. On the study's bioinformatics: Nucleated cell counts per sample were estimated from amplification of reference gene primers within the assay. Sequence reads were collapsed and filtered to measure the absolute abundance of every unique TCRbeta CDR3 rearrangement. Productive Simpson clonality was computed per sample as the square root of Simpson's diversity index over productive rearrangements. TCRdb carries this immuneACCESS record with in-frame sequences only. Its versions omit some clonotypes, under half of them owing to an unresolved V gene in the studies checked, with the rest unexplained. V, J and clone size are taken as reported in that table, and D and trimming were inferred from the DNA itself. The table for this sample lists about 300,000 clones; 70% to 90% of them were counted only once. Over 5% of the sample is taken by the ten largest.

The sequenced material came from peripheral blood. Recombination connected TRBV7-6 to TRBJ2-3; 7 central bases correspond to TRBD2. The TCR comes from a woman in her forties or fifties with COVID-19, enrolled during active disease. The DNA sequence is TGTGCCAGCAGCTCCCTAGCGGAGGCCAGCACAGATACGCAGTATTTT. It specifies CASSSLAEASTDTQYF.